The rows below give T cell receptor beta chains drawn from one sample of a study of T cell responses to AZD1222 COVID-19 vaccine. This table comes from immunoSEQ multiplex PCR, and its TCRdb copy is limited to in-frame clones, with some not included. The data show 150,000 or so clones, with roughly 92% seen just once and approximately 5.4% held by the top ten. The sample in question was peripheral blood, obtained on day 0 of AZD1222 vaccination. The receptors here all came from an adult in good health. Both conserved end residues are part of each CDR3. The order of the fields is V gene, J gene, CDR3 protein.

v_call: TRBV27; j_call: TRBJ2-3; cdr3_aa: CASSLREADTQYF
v_call: TRBV5-1; j_call: TRBJ1-6; cdr3_aa: CASSLRQSNGGSPLHF
v_call: TRBV5-1; j_call: TRBJ2-5; cdr3_aa: CASSSRTSGGQETQYF
v_call: TRBV25-1; j_call: TRBJ1-3; cdr3_aa: CASSEDWGRSHSGNTIYF
v_call: TRBV10-3; j_call: TRBJ2-2; cdr3_aa: CAISGTVNTGELFF
v_call: TRBV4-2; j_call: TRBJ2-7; cdr3_aa: CASSQVSSGGAYEQYF
v_call: TRBV7-9; j_call: TRBJ2-3; cdr3_aa: CASSSDPGTRGADTQYF
v_call: TRBV18; j_call: TRBJ1-2; cdr3_aa: CASSTRDSYGYTF
v_call: TRBV7-9; j_call: TRBJ2-3; cdr3_aa: CASSLVFAGALTDTQYF
v_call: TRBV19; j_call: TRBJ2-2; cdr3_aa: CASKLAGGSNTGELFF
v_call: TRBV6-5; j_call: TRBJ2-3; cdr3_aa: CAPYTDTQYF
v_call: TRBV7-6; j_call: TRBJ1-2; cdr3_aa: CASSPVAGGGYTF
v_call: TRBV18; j_call: TRBJ1-5; cdr3_aa: CASSPGLNQPQHF
v_call: TRBV5-3; j_call: TRBJ1-4; cdr3_aa: CARSFFKELFF
v_call: TRBV7-2; j_call: TRBJ1-4; cdr3_aa: CASSKDRGGEKLFF
v_call: TRBV12-3/TRBV12-4; j_call: TRBJ1-4; cdr3_aa: CASSLEDEKLFF
v_call: TRBV19; j_call: TRBJ2-1; cdr3_aa: CASTQSGGPWEQFF
v_call: TRBV28; j_call: TRBJ1-2; cdr3_aa: CASSFGSDYGYTF
v_call: TRBV19; j_call: TRBJ2-7; cdr3_aa: CASSWDSSYEQYF
v_call: TRBV12-1; j_call: TRBJ1-5; cdr3_aa: CASSFAIGTVISNQPQHF
v_call: TRBV28; j_call: TRBJ2-7; cdr3_aa: CASRRNRGYEQYF
v_call: TRBV7-2; j_call: TRBJ1-4; cdr3_aa: CASSLRGTTNEKLFF
v_call: TRBV11-3; j_call: TRBJ2-1; cdr3_aa: CASSQGFVEQFF
v_call: TRBV5-4; j_call: TRBJ1-5; cdr3_aa: CATKQAGGNQPQHF
v_call: TRBV5-1; j_call: TRBJ2-3; cdr3_aa: CASSLSDGVTDTQYF
v_call: TRBV10-1; j_call: TRBJ2-5; cdr3_aa: CASSEPTTLDRKETQYF
v_call: TRBV25-1; j_call: TRBJ1-2; cdr3_aa: CASSEVGDRGPGYTF
v_call: TRBV7-2; j_call: TRBJ2-3; cdr3_aa: CASSLIDPRYTDTQYF
v_call: TRBV6-6; j_call: TRBJ2-7; cdr3_aa: CASRMSPQTYEQYF
v_call: TRBV5-1; j_call: TRBJ1-2; cdr3_aa: CASSLTGKFNYGYTF
v_call: TRBV27; j_call: TRBJ2-7; cdr3_aa: CASSSKIGRSYEQYF
v_call: TRBV5-6; j_call: TRBJ2-2; cdr3_aa: CASSSGPNTGELFF
v_call: TRBV7-2; j_call: TRBJ2-3; cdr3_aa: CASSPESGDTQYF
v_call: TRBV28; j_call: TRBJ2-7; cdr3_aa: CASSRQGAYEQYF
v_call: TRBV4-1; j_call: TRBJ1-5; cdr3_aa: CASSLATDRPDQPQHF
v_call: TRBV5-1; j_call: TRBJ2-2; cdr3_aa: CASSFRTANTGELFF
v_call: TRBV9; j_call: TRBJ1-1; cdr3_aa: CASSNGGLNTEAFF
v_call: TRBV6-5; j_call: TRBJ2-1; cdr3_aa: CASSRYNEQFF
v_call: TRBV7-8; j_call: TRBJ2-1; cdr3_aa: CASSLMFVAGDVYNEQFF
v_call: TRBV29-1; j_call: TRBJ2-7; cdr3_aa: CSVATLENSYEQYF
v_call: TRBV18; j_call: TRBJ1-3; cdr3_aa: CASQTGTGNTIYF
v_call: TRBV7-9; j_call: TRBJ2-1; cdr3_aa: CASSLYPPTSGGAYNEQFF
v_call: TRBV19; j_call: TRBJ1-1; cdr3_aa: CASRDWSGSKTEAFF
v_call: TRBV7-2; j_call: TRBJ1-1; cdr3_aa: CASSLMGSTEAFF
v_call: TRBV5-6; j_call: TRBJ1-6; cdr3_aa: CASSLGQLRTPPLHF
v_call: TRBV7-9; j_call: TRBJ2-1; cdr3_aa: CASSPGGSYNEQFF
v_call: TRBV3-1/TRBV3-2; j_call: TRBJ2-2; cdr3_aa: CASSQYPLGAGGDTGELFF
v_call: TRBV7-9; j_call: TRBJ2-2; cdr3_aa: CASSLGAAGVPGELFF
v_call: TRBV5-1; j_call: TRBJ2-4; cdr3_aa: CASSGFAGDNIQYF
v_call: TRBV12-3/TRBV12-4; j_call: TRBJ1-2; cdr3_aa: CASRTQGGDGYTF
v_call: TRBV2; j_call: TRBJ1-4; cdr3_aa: CASRTGFHEKLFF